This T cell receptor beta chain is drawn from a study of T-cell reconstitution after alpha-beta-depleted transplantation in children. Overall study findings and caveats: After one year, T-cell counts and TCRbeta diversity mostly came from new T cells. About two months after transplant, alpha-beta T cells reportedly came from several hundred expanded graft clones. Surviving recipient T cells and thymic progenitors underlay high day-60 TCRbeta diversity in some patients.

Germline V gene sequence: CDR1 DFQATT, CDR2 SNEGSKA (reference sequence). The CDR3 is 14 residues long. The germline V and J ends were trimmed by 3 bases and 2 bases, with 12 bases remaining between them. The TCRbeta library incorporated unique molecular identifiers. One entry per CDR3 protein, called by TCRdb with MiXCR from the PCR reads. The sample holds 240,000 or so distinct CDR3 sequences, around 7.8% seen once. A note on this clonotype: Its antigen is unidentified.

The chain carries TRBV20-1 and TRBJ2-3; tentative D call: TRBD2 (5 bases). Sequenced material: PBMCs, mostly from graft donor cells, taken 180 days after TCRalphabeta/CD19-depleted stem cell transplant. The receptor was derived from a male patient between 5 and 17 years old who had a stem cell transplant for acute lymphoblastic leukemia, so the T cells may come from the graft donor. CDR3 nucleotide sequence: TGCAGTGCTAGTGAGGGATTACACACAGATACGCAGTATTTT. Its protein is CSASEGLHTDTQYF.